What follows are 28 T cell receptor beta chains derived from one specimen sequenced in a study of TIL therapy for anti-PD-1-resistant metastatic lung cancer (TCRdb year 2021). TCR beta CDR3 regions were amplified from genomic DNA by bias-controlled multiplex PCR with the immunoSEQ v3 hsTCRB kit. TCRdb took over this immuneACCESS table, retaining in-frame rearrangements with V and J assigned. Such tables are incomplete; in checked studies, under half of the missing clones stem from an unresolved V gene, and the remainder is unexplained. This sample is represented by about 5,200 clones; around 60% of them were singletons. In total, the top ten clones hold about 10% of the sample. Reading the label with the study, this specimen's time point is: pre-treatment sample, taken before nivolumab and TIL therapy. Baseline tumor samples were excised metastases, mostly pleural nodules or supraclavicular lymph nodes, from the same resection used to grow TIL.

The sample was tumor tissue, taken at baseline. The receptor source for this set is a man in his sixties or seventies with non-small cell lung cancer.

V gene TRBV10-2 combines with J gene TRBJ2-3; 7 nucleotides align to TRBD1. The CDR3 spans 15 residues. Losses at the gene ends were 3 bases for V and 4 bases for J; bases not matched to a gene: 7. CDR1 WSHSY and CDR2 SAAADI come from the germline V gene. The chain's CDR3 is CASSDETGRADTQYF. In DNA, the CDR3 is TGCGCCAGCAGTGACGAGACAGGGCGCGCAGATACGCAGTATTTT.

J is TRBJ2-7 and V is TRBV30, with 14 nucleotides matching TRBD2. This CDR3 has 16 residues. CDR1 GTSNPN and CDR2 SVGIG come from the germline V gene (reference sequence). J lost 1 base, V lost 3 bases, and 5 bases had no gene match. The CDR3 spells CAWSKGLAGGSYEQYF. The CDR3 DNA follows: TGTGCCTGGAGCAAAGGACTAGCGGGAGGTTCCTACGAGCAGTACTTC.

The count of this clone is one. The CDR3 DNA reads as TGCGCCAGCAGGGAAGGGGGGGTCACAGATACGCAGTATTTT. This translates into CASREGGVTDTQYF. V gene TRBV4-1 combines with J gene TRBJ2-3, with TRBD2 as a possible D gene (7 bases). The CDR3 runs to 14 residues. Deletions cut 6 bases from V and 2 bases from J, with 12 bases between. Germline V lookup: CDR1 MGHRA, CDR2 YSYEKL.

The chain combines TRBV19 with TRBJ2-6; no firm D call. The CDR3 extends over 15 amino acids. With 0 bases removed from V and 0 bases from J, the gap between germline ends came to 3 bases. Germline CDR1 LNHDA, CDR2 SQIVND (reference sequence). CDR3 coding DNA: TGTGCCAGTAGTATAGAGGTCTCTGGGGCCAACGTCCTGACTTTC. Its translation: CASSIEVSGANVLTF.

V usage is TRBV29-1 and J usage is TRBJ2-5, with D possibly matching TRBD2 (6 bases). From germline, CDR1 is SQVTM and CDR2 ANQGSEA. This CDR3 contains 15 residues. Trimming pared 5 bases from V and 9 bases from J, leaving 25 bases between. The CDR3 protein is CSVIGEGGSSIPQYF. CDR3 bases: TGCAGCGTTATCGGAGAGGGAGGAAGTTCTATCCCCCAGTACTTC.

CDR3 nucleotide sequence: TGTGCCAGCAGCTTAGACAATTATAATTCACCCCTCCACTTT. Translating it yields CASSLDNYNSPLHF. The rearrangement uses TRBV7-9 and TRBJ1-6; D not certain. With 1 base removed from V and 4 bases from J, the gap between germline ends came to 5 bases. CDR1 and CDR2 (germline): SEHNR, FQNEAQ (reference sequence). The CDR3 contains 14 residues.

This chain links TRBV28 with TRBJ2-7, with D hard to call. The CDR3 covers 15 residues. V was shortened by 5 bases and J by 0 bases, with 14 bases between the two germline ends. The germline gives CDR1 MDHEN, CDR2 SYDVKM. The CDR3 coding sequence is TGTGCCAGCAGTACGATAAGTACAAGCTCCTACGAGCAGTACTTC. Translation gives CASSTISTSSYEQYF.

The table lists this clone with a few counts. The J gene is TRBJ1-4, the V gene TRBV30; a weak D match, TRBD1 (5 bases). The germline gives CDR1 GTSNPN, CDR2 SVGIG (reference sequence). There are 12 residues in the CDR3. Between the trimmed V and J ends, which lost 1 base and 5 bases, there was a span of 5 bases. CDR3 loop: CAWSDRNEKLFF. The CDR3 DNA sequence: TGTGCCTGGAGTGACAGGAATGAAAAACTGTTTTTT.

This clone was seen a few times. CDR3 region: CASSSTPGLKAFF. CDR3 DNA: TGTGCCAGCAGCTCAACCCCGGGACTGAAAGCTTTCTTT. V usage is TRBV7-3 and J usage is TRBJ1-1, with a weak D call TRBD1 (5 bases). In germline, CDR1 is SGHTA, CDR2 FQGTGA. V was cut by 4 bases and J by 9 bases, with 15 bases left in between. This CDR3 has 13 residues.

The V call is TRBV27, the J call TRBJ2-3; 11 bases are shared with TRBD2. In germline, CDR1 is MNHEY, CDR2 SMNVEV (reference sequence). V shed 8 bases and J 0 bases; nucleotides not matched to a gene: 7. The CDR3 is 16 residues long. CDR3 residues: CASYGLAGASTDTQYF. The DNA of the CDR3 is TGTGCCAGCTACGGACTAGCGGGCGCTAGCACAGATACGCAGTATTTT.

The rearrangement joins TRBV7-8 to TRBJ1-2; perhaps TRBD1 as D (6 bases). V was shortened by 5 bases and J by 1 base, with 20 bases between the two germline ends. CDR1 and CDR2 (germline): SGHVS, FQNEAQ. The length of the CDR3 is 17 residues. CDR3 DNA: TGTGCCAGCAGCCTCCTCGGAATAGGGGGAGGTAACTATGGCTACACCTTC. It yields the protein CASSLLGIGGGNYGYTF.

This rearrangement joins TRBV7-2 to TRBJ2-2, with 7 bases matching TRBD2. The V gene's germline CDR1 is SGHTA and CDR2 FQGNSA. The J segment lost 6 bases and the V segment lost 6 bases, leaving 4 bases of the junction unmatched. The CDR3 spans 13 residues. The CDR3 nucleotides are TGTGCCAGCAGGCCGACTAGCTCCGGGGAGCTGTTTTTT. The encoded protein is CASRPTSSGELFF.

This clone was observed a handful of times. The rearrangement links TRBV27 to TRBJ2-7; 8 bases are a match to TRBD2. V lost 5 bases, J lost 4 bases, and 7 bases stayed unmatched. The length of the CDR3 is 14 residues. Germline CDR1 and CDR2: MNHEY and SMNVEV (reference sequence). CDR3 coding DNA: TGTGCCAGCAGTCACGAGGGACTAGAGTACGAGCAGTACTTC. Translation: CASSHEGLEYEQYF.

About this clone itself: A read error may produce the germline difference seen at one junction end. The rearrangement uses TRBV5-4 and TRBJ1-2, with a tentative D call TRBD1 (6 bases). CDR3 size: 16 residues. CDR1 SGHNT and CDR2 YYREEE come from the germline V gene (reference sequence). CDR3 nucleotides: TGCGCCAGCAGCCAAGCGGCGGGGGACACCCCCTATGGCTACACCTTC. Residues: CASSQAAGDTPYGYTF. Full variable domain (rest looked up from reference TRBV5-4 and TRBJ1-2): ETGVTQSPTHLIKTRGQQVTLRCSSQSGHNTVSWYQQALGQGPQFIFQYYREEENGRGNFPPRFSGLQFPNYSSELNVNALELDDSALYLCASSQAAGDTPYGYTFGSGTRLTVV.

This clone turned up a few times. The rearrangement links TRBV19 to TRBJ1-5, with no clear D. The CDR3 extends over 13 amino acids. V gave up 1 base and J gave up 8 bases, with 9 bases separating them. Germline CDR1 reads LNHDA; CDR2 reads SQIVND (reference sequence). As DNA, the CDR3 is TGTGCCAGTAGTATAGGAGGGCTTAAGCCCCAGCATTTT. Translation: CASSIGGLKPQHF.

The V call is TRBV7-9, the J call TRBJ2-7; D is ambiguous. Germline loops: CDR1 SEHNR, CDR2 FQNEAQ (reference sequence). Trimming removed 8 bases at V and 3 bases at J, with 8 bases between. The CDR3 has 11 amino acids. DNA for the CDR3: TGTGCCAGCGTAGCTGACTACGAGCAGTACTTC. Amino acids: CASVADYEQYF.

The chain links TRBV4-1 to TRBJ2-2; D possibly matches TRBD1 or TRBD2 (7 bases each). Germline V gene lookup returns CDR1 MGHRA and CDR2 YSYEKL. The CDR3 runs to 16 residues. Trimming shortened V by 5 bases and J by 4 bases, and 17 bases separated the two germline ends. The CDR3 spells CASSRGGGSGTGELFF. CDR3 DNA: TGCGCCAGCAGCAGAGGGGGCGGGAGTGGCACCGGGGAGCTGTTTTTT.

In DNA, the CDR3 is TGTGCCAGCAGCCGGAGAGGGGAGACCCAGTACTTC. Translation: CASSRRGETQYF. The genes are TRBV11-2 and TRBJ2-5, with a possible D match to TRBD2 (5 bases). This CDR3 has 12 residues. The germline V gene encodes CDR1 SGHAT and CDR2 FQNNGV. V shed 5 bases and J shed 5 bases, with 9 bases lying between them.

The V gene is TRBV7-3, the J gene TRBJ2-3; D possibly corresponds to TRBD2 (6 bases). V lost 1 base and J lost 4, with 33 bases in between. The CDR3 length is 22 residues. CDR1 is SGHTA and CDR2 is FQGTGA in the germline V gene. CDR3 DNA: TGTGCCAGCAGCTTAATACCCAGACAACCAAACTCCAGGGCGGGAAACGCAGATACGCAGTATTTT. It codes for CASSLIPRQPNSRAGNADTQYF.

This chain connects TRBV7-8 to TRBJ1-5; D is ambiguous. The CDR3 is 13 residues long. The V end was cut by 10 bases, the J end by 5 bases, with 15 bases between. Looked up from germline, CDR1 is SGHVS and CDR2 is FQNEAQ. The CDR3 loop is CATSRGRDQPQHF. The CDR3 coding sequence is TGTGCCACCTCCCGGGGTAGAGATCAGCCCCAGCATTTT. Drawing the rest from reference TRBV7-8 and TRBJ1-5, the complete variable domain is GAGVSQSPRYKVAKRGQDVALRCDPISGHVSLFWYQQALGQGPEFLTYFQNEAQLDKSGLPSDRFFAERPEGSVSTLKIQRTQQEDSAVYLCATSRGRDQPQHFGDGTRLSIL.

The rearrangement joins TRBV5-1 to TRBJ1-3; D is possibly TRBD1 (6 bases). Trimming left V 4 bases short and J 1 base short, with 12 bases between. The CDR3 length is 15 residues. Germline V CDR1 and CDR2: SGHRS, YFSETQ. CDR3 sequence reads: CASSQKQGSGNTIYF. The CDR3 nucleotides are TGCGCCAGCAGCCAAAAACAGGGTTCTGGAAACACCATATATTTT.

The V call is TRBV15, the J call TRBJ2-7; 7 nucleotides agree with TRBD1. Per the germline V gene, CDR1 is LNHNV and CDR2 is YYDKDF (reference sequence). V was clipped by 5 bases and J by 6 bases; unmatched bases: 10. The CDR3 loop spans 14 amino acids. CDR3 sequence reads: CATSRQLDRAEQYF. In nucleotides, the CDR3 is TGTGCCACCAGCCGACAGCTCGACAGGGCCGAGCAGTACTTC.

The V call is TRBV28, the J call TRBJ1-2; 12 nucleotides align to TRBD1. This CDR3 is 14 amino acids long. Per the germline V gene, CDR1 is MDHEN and CDR2 is SYDVKM. The V segment lost 5 bases and the J segment 7 bases; nucleotides outside the gene matches: 5. For the CDR3, the DNA is TGTGCCAGCAGTAGGGACAGGGGGCTGGGTGGCTACACCTTC. Residues: CASSRDRGLGGYTF.

The chain combines TRBV5-1 with TRBJ2-2, with D perhaps TRBD1 (6 bases). The CDR3 is 16 amino acids. Trimming pared 4 bases from V and 2 bases from J, leaving 15 bases between. Germline-derived CDR1 and CDR2 are SGHRS and YFSETQ. CDR3 sequence: CASSQSGTLNTGELFF. The CDR3, as DNA: TGCGCCAGCAGCCAATCCGGGACACTAAACACCGGGGAGCTGTTTTTT.

This clone was seen a handful of times. The chain employs TRBV30 and TRBJ1-1; unclear D gene. The CDR3 runs to 15 residues. V was clipped by 3 bases and J by 7 bases, with 21 bases between them. CDR1 and CDR2 from the germline V gene are GTSNPN and SVGIG (reference sequence). The CDR3 loop reads CAWSLDMGKYDEAFF. In DNA, the CDR3 is TGTGCCTGGAGCCTCGACATGGGGAAGTATGATGAAGCTTTCTTT. Based on the CDR3 plus reference TRBV30 and TRBJ1-1, the full variable domain is SQTIHQWPATLVQPVGSPLSLECTVEGTSNPNLYWYRQAAGRGLQLLFYSVGIGQISSEVPQNLSASRPQDRQFILSSKKLLLSDSGFYLCAWSLDMGKYDEAFFGQGTRLTVV.

The V call is TRBV19, the J call TRBJ2-1; 9 bases map to TRBD1. Germline V gene sequence: CDR1 LNHDA, CDR2 SQIVND (reference sequence). Trimming at V came to 8 bases and at J to 6 bases, leaving 11 bases not matched to a gene. There are 15 residues in the CDR3. The CDR3 spells CASGQDRGPLNEQFF. CDR3 nucleotide sequence: TGTGCCAGTGGTCAGGACAGGGGCCCCCTCAATGAGCAGTTCTTC.

This sequence joins TRBV5-1 and TRBJ2-2, with TRBD2 as a possible D gene (5 bases). The CDR3 contains 15 residues. V lost 2 bases to trimming and J lost 3 bases, with 11 bases between them. Germline lookup yields CDR1 SGHRS and CDR2 YFSETQ. CDR3 region: CASSFAGPDTGELFF. CDR3 nucleotide sequence: TGCGCCAGCAGCTTCGCGGGCCCGGACACCGGGGAGCTGTTTTTT.

This sequence joins TRBV27 and TRBJ2-7; a possible D gene is TRBD2 (5 bases). CDR1 and CDR2 from the germline V gene are MNHEY and SMNVEV (reference sequence). V was pared by 0 bases and J by 1 base, with 10 bases between. This CDR3 is 15 amino acids long. The CDR3 DNA sequence: TGTGCCAGCAGTTTATCGGTGAGAGGGTCCTACGAGCAGTACTTC. Translation: CASSLSVRGSYEQYF.